This T cell receptor beta chain stems from a study of shared clonotypes between healthy human individuals (dated by TCRdb to 2018 to 2020). Looking at the study overall: Three men and two women, aged 18 to 49 years, made up the cohort. Blood TCR repertoires of roughly five healthy adults were deeply sequenced to estimate repertoire size and the extent of clonotype sharing between individuals. Per donor, leukapheresis produced somewhere between about 0.9 and 9.5 billion PBMCs. Different laboratories and diverse techniques were used to prepare libraries and sequence TCR repertoires, to increase sequencing depth and limit assay-specific biases. Per donor, three plates each were used for CD4 naive and CD4 memory, two for CD8 naive, and one for CD8 memory.

Per the germline V gene, SGDLS is the CDR1 and YYNGEE is the CDR2. From the cysteine up to the phenylalanine, the CDR3 has a length of 14 residues. This entry keeps only the CDR3 DNA: 42 bases, framed from base 1. Cut back by 2 bases and 3 bases, the V and J ends lie 12 bases apart. Using the deep immunoSEQ assay, TCR CDR3 regions were amplified from genomic DNA by multiplex PCR. Extracted genomic DNA from each cell subset was distributed evenly across all wells of several immunoSEQ 96-well plates, and each plate was treated as a replicate. For sorted subsets, about 0.2 ug genomic DNA, equal to tens of thousands of T cell genomes, was loaded into each replicate PCR. Purified libraries were measured with a Qubit 3.0 fluorometer, size-checked on a Bioanalyzer 2100, and measured again with the KAPA Library Quantification kit. Every immunoSEQ 96-well plate was sequenced on a dedicated single-read 150-cycle Illumina NextSeq 550 flow cell. On the authors' methods: Because only junctional sequences without quality scores were contained in the immunoSEQ output, filtering matching that applied to full-length reads could not be performed. Sequences were annotated with PyIR, a Python wrapper for IgBLAST v1.9, and V/J genes and CDR3 were assigned using IMGT germline references. Reads with weak V/J assignments (E-value above 1e-6), missing CDR3, stop codons, out-of-frame junctions, or ambiguous translated residues were removed. V3J clonotypes were defined as sequences sharing the same inferred V gene, J gene, and CDR3 amino acid sequence. To compute the percentage overlap between repertoires, the number of shared unique clonotypes was divided by the size of the smaller repertoire. Repertoire richness was assessed with RTK rarefaction, the Chao1 estimator, and Recon v2.1 estimates of unobserved clonotypes. Generation probabilities were computed with OLGA for all TCRbeta clonotypes obtained by the gDNA method from several donors. TCRdb provides this immuneACCESS table in a form limited to in-frame rearrangements. Some clones are lacking; in checked studies, under half of them reflect an unresolved V gene, and why the rest are absent is not known. The V and J calls and the clone size are those of that table, but D and trimming were determined from the DNA. The sample profile shows millions of clones; about 92% of them were found once. Of the sample, roughly 1.7% falls within the top ten clones.

As regards this clone: Its antigen is still unknown. The input lacks base qualities; no much larger clone sits a single base away.

Summary of the overall study and its limitations: Compared with non-shared clonotypes, clonotypes shared by all four sorted-subset donors had higher generation probabilities. Sampling was limited to blood, and TCR repertoires in tissue likely differ from TCR repertoires in blood. Across a handful of donors, approximately 5% of naive CD4, roughly 3.5% of naive CD8, 2.3% of memory CD4, and about 0.4% of memory CD8 clonotypes were shared. Incomplete sequencing was indicated by rarefaction of sorted-subset datasets, despite the large sequencing depth. Naive subsets generally had larger estimated clonotype richness than memory subsets. Because the study included only a small number of donors, the genetic and exposure-history diversity represented was limited. Pairwise subsampling indicated that sequencing depth was expected to affect the degree of clonotype sharing among donors.

CD8 naive samples consisted of CD45RO-negative cells that were positively selected for CCR7, yielding a CD45RA+CCR7+ population without TemRA cells. The donors were healthy, HIV-negative adults with no recently reported acute infections or vaccinations. Every donor was a Caucasian adult living in Nashville, Tennessee, USA. After blood collection by leukapheresis, PBMCs were isolated using Ficoll-Histopaque density gradient centrifugation and then cryopreserved in the vapor phase of liquid nitrogen. Purity and quantity of every magnetically sorted T cell population were checked by analytical flow cytometry. From each sorted fraction, genomic DNA was isolated and quantified by UV absorbance on a Nanodrop 2000c.

Sequencing input: naive CD8+ T cells from PBMCs. Explained via the paper, the cell subset or site label denotes: CD45RA+CCR7+. The sequence was obtained from a man aged 18 to 30 in good health. Some clones in this sample may be carry-over from other donors' samples. The V gene is TRBV9 and the J gene is TRBJ2-7; the D call could be TRBD1 or TRBD2, with each sharing 5 bases. In nucleotide form, the sequence is TGTGCCAGCAGCGTCGGGACGGATGACTACGAGCAGTACTTC. Protein translation: CASSVGTDDYEQYF.